Included here is one T cell receptor (beta chain) sequence, with context. The target antigen is unknown. This entry belongs to a study of PD-1 blockade in classical Hodgkin lymphoma. Study-wide results and caveats: Complete responders had baseline diversity similar to newly diagnosed patients. TCR diversity at baseline was reported to be reduced in newly diagnosed patients relative to healthy donors. Differences between repertoires have undefined causes, possibly disease activity or prior therapy. CD4+ TCR diversity, unlike CD8+, rose significantly by C4D1.

Time point: cycle 4 day 1 (C4D1), after less than 7 weeks of nivolumab. There was relapse after autologous stem cell transplantation in every patient, and there was variation in brentuximab vedotin exposure. The study isolated CD8+ T cells from thawed PBMCs by magnetic negative selection. Some clones are missing from TCRdb's copy, which holds only in-frame ones; the method was immunoSEQ multiplex PCR. The sample shows approximately 16,000 clones, roughly nine tenths of them seen only once. The CDR3 has 11 residues. The germline gives CDR1 SGHRS, CDR2 YFSETQ. V was clipped by 3 bases and J by 4 bases, with 5 bases between them.

The starting material was CD8+ T cells from blood, obtained before the fourth cycle of nivolumab. The chain has TRBV5-1 and TRBJ2-7; no reliable D call. This receptor was obtained from a human donor with classical Hodgkin lymphoma. The CDR3 loop is CASSSAYEQYF. The DNA for the CDR3 is TGCGCCAGCAGCTCTGCATACGAGCAGTACTTC. The variable domain in full, completed from reference TRBV5-1 and TRBJ2-7, reads KAGVTQTPRYLIKTRGQQVTLSCSPISGHRSVSWYQQTPGQGLQFLFEYFSETQRNKGNFPGRFSGRQFSNSRSEMNVSTLELGDSALYLCASSSAYEQYFGPGTRLTVT.